The 10 T cell receptor beta chains below were found in one sample sequenced in a study of siplizumab effects on memory and regulatory T cells. Some clones are missing from TCRdb's copy, which holds only in-frame ones; the method was immunoSEQ multiplex PCR. The sample holds 100,000 or so clones, about 91% seen once. The sequencing sample was made of CD4+ T cells sorted from blood. All receptors derive from a human donor in good health. Some clones in this sample may be carry-over from other donors' samples.

This chain links TRBV29-1 with TRBJ1-2; tentative D call: TRBD1 (5 bases). V was shortened by 7 bases and J by 2 bases, with 11 bases between the two germline ends. The germline gives CDR1 SQVTM, CDR2 ANQGSEA. The CDR3 is made up of 12 amino acids. CDR3 DNA: TGCAGCGCAGATGGGGCCAACTATGGCTACACCTTC. Translated: CSADGANYGYTF.

V gene TRBV2 combines with J gene TRBJ1-1; 7 positions match TRBD1. Germline CDR1 reads SNHLY; CDR2 reads FYNNEI. The CDR3 has 14 residues. V was clipped by 8 bases and J by 1 base; unmatched bases: 7. In DNA form, the CDR3 reads TGTGCCAGCTTGTCCCGGACAGGGAACACTGAAGCTTTCTTT. It is translated as CASLSRTGNTEAFF.

The rearrangement uses TRBV19 and TRBJ1-1, with 8 bases lining up with TRBD1. The CDR3 is 14 amino acids. Looked up from germline, CDR1 is LNHDA and CDR2 is SQIVND (reference sequence). The J segment lost 5 bases and the V segment lost 2 bases, leaving 4 bases of the junction unmatched. The CDR3 region is CASSIQGAETEAFF. For the CDR3, the DNA is TGTGCCAGTAGTATACAGGGGGCCGAGACTGAAGCTTTCTTT.

V usage is TRBV18 and J usage is TRBJ1-3, with 7 bases aligning to TRBD1. Germline CDR1 is KGHSH and CDR2 is LQKENI. V lost 1 base, J lost 0 bases, and 6 bases stayed unmatched. The CDR3 contains 17 residues. The DNA for the CDR3 is TGTGCCAGCTCACCACAGGAACAGGGGAACTCTGGAAACACCATATATTTT. Translated: CASSPQEQGNSGNTIYF.

CDR3 DNA: TGTGCCAGCAGTGGTCGACAGGGGGTTTACTCTGGAAACACCATATATTTT. Its protein is CASSGRQGVYSGNTIYF. V and J are TRBV2 and TRBJ1-3, with 9 nucleotides matching TRBD1. Germline V gene data show CDR1 as SNHLY and CDR2 as FYNNEI. V lost 4 bases to trimming and J lost 0 bases; unmatched junction nucleotides: 7. This CDR3 comprises 17 residues.

The chain joins TRBV18 to TRBJ2-2; 8 bases match TRBD2. The germline gives CDR1 KGHSH, CDR2 LQKENI. The CDR3 has 24 residues. Trimming at V came to 3 bases and at J to 7 bases, leaving 34 bases not matched to a gene. CDR3 sequence reads: CASSPRRGPRLDLLSGRGDGELFF. The CDR3 region has the DNA TGTGCCAGCTCACCGCGACGCGGCCCCCGGCTCGATCTCTTGAGCGGGAGAGGAGACGGGGAGCTGTTTTTT.

The V gene is TRBV2, the J gene TRBJ2-1; 7 nucleotides line up with TRBD2. From germline, CDR1 is SNHLY and CDR2 FYNNEI. Germline trimming cut 3 bases from V and 9 bases from J; bases unmatched to any gene: 5. The CDR3 totals 13 residues. The CDR3 loop reads CASSEGGIGEQFF. The CDR3 DNA follows: TGTGCCAGCAGTGAGGGGGGGATTGGTGAGCAGTTCTTC. Looking up the rest from reference TRBV2 and TRBJ2-1 gives the full variable domain: EPEVTQTPSHQVTQMGQEVILRCVPISNHLYFYWYRQILGQKVEFLVSFYNNEISEKSEIFDDQFSVERPDGSNFTLKIRSTKLEDSAMYFCASSEGGIGEQFFGPGTRLTVL.

This chain uses TRBV28 with TRBJ1-3; tentatively, D is TRBD1 (5 bases). This CDR3 comprises 15 residues. Germline CDR1 and CDR2: MDHEN and SYDVKM. Trimming removed 5 bases from V and 0 bases from J, with 11 bases in between. CDR3 protein: CASSHQGLSGNTIYF. The CDR3, as DNA: TGTGCCAGCAGTCACCAGGGCCTCTCTGGAAACACCATATATTTT. Filled out from reference TRBV28 and TRBJ1-3, the complete variable domain reads DVKVTQSSRYLVKRTGEKVFLECVQDMDHENMFWYRQDPGLGLRLIYFSYDVKMKEKGDIPEGYSVSREKKERFSLILESASTNQTSMYLCASSHQGLSGNTIYFGEGSWLTVV.

CDR3 residues: CASSLVWAPYEQYF. The CDR3 region has the DNA TGCGCCAGCAGCTTGGTGTGGGCGCCCTACGAGCAGTACTTC. J is TRBJ2-7 and V is TRBV5-1; D is unclear. Germline assignment: CDR1 SGHRS and CDR2 YFSETQ. The CDR3 length is 14 residues. V lost 0 bases and J lost 2, with 9 bases in between.

The chain couples TRBV6-5 to TRBJ2-1; D is unresolved. The CDR3 contains 9 residues. The V end lost 9 bases, the J end lost 4 bases, and 1 base lay between the germline ends. CDR1 and CDR2 (germline): MNHEY, SVGAGI. The CDR3 region has the DNA TGTGCCAGATACAATGAGCAGTTCTTC. It codes for CARYNEQFF.